One sample yielded the 2 T cell receptor beta chains listed below, sequenced in a study of vaccination and CD4 T cells after COVID-19. These receptors have no identified antigens. The Oncomine TCR Beta short-read assay generated sequence data from the DNA of cultured CD4+ T cells. MiXCR, run by TCRdb on the PCR reads, gives a single entry per CDR3 protein. The data contain some 21,000 distinct CDR3 sequences, over 40% of them singletons. Time point defined: late sampling 161 to 241 days after vaccination in three convalescent patients. Treatment noted: roughly nine-day PBMC culture with coronavirus spike peptide pools or control peptides (ViraFEST assay). Sequences were derived from CD4+ T cells from blood, cultured in vitro, sampled about 7 months after SARS-CoV-2 vaccination. The receptor set was obtained from a human donor who had recovered from COVID-19.

The chain is built from TRBV19 and TRBJ2-1; 12 bases are a match to TRBD1. The germline V gene has CDR1 LNHDA and CDR2 SQIVND (reference sequence). The J segment lost 6 bases and the V segment lost 3 bases, leaving 9 bases of the junction unmatched. This CDR3 is built from 17 residues. The CDR3 sequence: CASSMTGTGGAGNEQFF. The CDR3 region has the DNA TGTGCCAGTAGTATGACCGGGACAGGGGGCGCTGGCAATGAGCAGTTCTTC.

The chain joins TRBV12-3 or TRBV12-4 to TRBJ1-5; TRBD1 matches 7 bases. CDR3 length equals 15 residues. Germline trimming cut 4 bases from V and 7 bases from J; bases unmatched to any gene: 10. The CDR3: CASSSSLQGGQPQHF. Written as DNA, the CDR3 is TGTGCCAGCAGTTCTTCTCTACAAGGGGGCCAGCCCCAGCATTTT.